This TCR beta chain was identified in a study of CD8+ T cells in alopecia areata. About the study: Patients in the study were on tofacitinib for 6 to 18 months, then off it for 6 months.

Sequencing relied on a cDNA template that was reverse transcribed from extracted RNA. Sequenced by immunoSEQ multiplex PCR; TCRdb stores in-frame clones only, minus some. This table has roughly 59,000 clones, 40% to 50% appearing once. General study results and limits: Especially in alopecia totalis/universalis, lesional scalp showed greater clonality than normal scalp did. Patients shared TCRs less clearly than mice did, possibly owing to HLA.

A word on this clone: The antigen is undetermined.

Cell sorting on a FACSAria was used to separate CD4+ and CD8+ T cells from the PBMCs. This CDR3 is 12 amino acids long. Trimming took 1 base from V and 6 from J, leaving 4 bases between them. Looked up from germline, CDR1 is SGHDN and CDR2 is FVKESK. The sample here was CD8+ T cells sorted from blood, taken at week 0. The TCR sequence derives from a human donor with alopecia areata. The gene calls are TRBV14 and TRBJ2-1; no clear D gene. The CDR3 sequence is CASSQARNEQFF. Here the CDR3 DNA reads TGTGCCAGCAGCCAAGCACGCAATGAGCAGTTCTTC.